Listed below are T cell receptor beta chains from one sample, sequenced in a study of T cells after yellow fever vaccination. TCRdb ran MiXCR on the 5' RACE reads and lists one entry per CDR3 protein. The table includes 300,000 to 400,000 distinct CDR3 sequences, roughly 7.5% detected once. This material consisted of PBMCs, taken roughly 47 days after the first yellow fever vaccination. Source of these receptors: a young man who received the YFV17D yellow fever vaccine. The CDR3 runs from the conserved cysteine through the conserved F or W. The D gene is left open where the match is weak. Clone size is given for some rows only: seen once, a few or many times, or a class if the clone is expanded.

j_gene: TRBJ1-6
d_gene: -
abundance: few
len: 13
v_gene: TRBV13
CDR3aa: CASSYSDGESLHF
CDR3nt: TGTGCCAGCAGCTATTCGGACGGGGAGTCCCTCCACTTT

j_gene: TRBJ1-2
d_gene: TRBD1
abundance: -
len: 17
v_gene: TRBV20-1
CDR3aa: CSAGQTGGVGANYGYTF
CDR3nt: TGCAGTGCTGGACAGACAGGGGGCGTAGGAGCTAACTATGGCTACACCTTC

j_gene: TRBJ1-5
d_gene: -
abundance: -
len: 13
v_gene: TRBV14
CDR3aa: CASSQGWAQPQHF
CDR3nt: TGTGCCAGCAGCCAAGGCTGGGCTCAGCCCCAGCATTTT

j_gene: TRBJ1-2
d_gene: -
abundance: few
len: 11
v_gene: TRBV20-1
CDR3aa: CSASSQNGYTF
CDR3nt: TGCAGTGCTAGCTCACAGAATGGCTACACCTTC

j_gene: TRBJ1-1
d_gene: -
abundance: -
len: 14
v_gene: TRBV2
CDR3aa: CASSEARPVTEAFF
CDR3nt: TGTGCCAGCAGTGAAGCACGGCCAGTCACTGAAGCTTTCTTT

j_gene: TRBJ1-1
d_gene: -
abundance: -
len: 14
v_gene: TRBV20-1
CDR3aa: CSARVSRGNTEAFF
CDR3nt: TGCAGTGCTAGAGTTTCCAGGGGTAACACTGAAGCTTTCTTT

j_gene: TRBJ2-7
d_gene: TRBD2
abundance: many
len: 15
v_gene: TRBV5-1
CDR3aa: CASSLEASGGYEQYF
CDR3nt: TGCGCCAGCAGCTTGGAAGCTAGCGGGGGATACGAGCAGTACTTC

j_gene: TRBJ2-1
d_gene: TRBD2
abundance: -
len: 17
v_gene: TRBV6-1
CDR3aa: CASSPFGRGAQNNEQFF
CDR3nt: TGTGCCAGCAGTCCCTTCGGGCGGGGGGCCCAAAACAATGAGCAGTTCTTC

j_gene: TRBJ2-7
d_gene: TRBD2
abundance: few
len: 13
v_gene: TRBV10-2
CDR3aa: CASVLAGGDEQYF
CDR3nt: TGCGCCAGTGTACTAGCGGGGGGGGACGAGCAGTACTTC

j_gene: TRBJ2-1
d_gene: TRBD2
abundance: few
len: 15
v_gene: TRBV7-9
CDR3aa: CASSSMSGGEGEQFF
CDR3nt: TGTGCCAGCAGCTCTATGAGCGGGGGGGAAGGCGAGCAGTTCTTC

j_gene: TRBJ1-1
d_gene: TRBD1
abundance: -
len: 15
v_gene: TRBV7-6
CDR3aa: CASSLLRGLNTEAFF
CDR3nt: TGTGCCAGCAGCTTATTAAGGGGGCTGAACACTGAAGCTTTCTTT

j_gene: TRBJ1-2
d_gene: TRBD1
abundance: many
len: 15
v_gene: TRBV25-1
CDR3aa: CASSDGTGGAYGYTF
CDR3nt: TGTGCCAGCAGTGATGGGACAGGGGGCGCCTATGGCTACACCTTC

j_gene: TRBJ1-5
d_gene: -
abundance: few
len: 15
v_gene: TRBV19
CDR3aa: CASSIDPTGNQPQHF
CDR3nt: TGTGCCAGTAGTATAGATCCCACTGGGAATCAGCCCCAGCATTTT

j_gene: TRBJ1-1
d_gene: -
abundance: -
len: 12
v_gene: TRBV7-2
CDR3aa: CASSLQVAEAFF
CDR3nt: TGTGCCAGCAGCTTACAGGTAGCCGAAGCTTTCTTT

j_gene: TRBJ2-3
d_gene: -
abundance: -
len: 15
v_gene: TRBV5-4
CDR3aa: CASSLMSESTDTQYF
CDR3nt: TGTGCCAGCAGCTTGATGTCAGAAAGCACAGATACGCAGTATTTT

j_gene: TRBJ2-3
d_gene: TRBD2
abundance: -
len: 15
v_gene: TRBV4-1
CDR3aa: CASSQETSGGHTQYF
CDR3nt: TGCGCCAGCAGCCAAGAAACTAGCGGGGGCCATACGCAGTATTTT

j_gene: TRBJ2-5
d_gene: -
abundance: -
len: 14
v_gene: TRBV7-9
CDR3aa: CASSPPSQQETQYF
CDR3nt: TGTGCCAGCAGCCCCCCTTCCCAACAAGAGACCCAGTACTTC

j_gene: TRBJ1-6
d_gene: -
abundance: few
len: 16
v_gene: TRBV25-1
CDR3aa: CASSEGGSSYNSPLHF
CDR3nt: TGTGCCAGCAGTGAGGGTGGCAGCTCCTATAATTCACCCCTCCACTTT

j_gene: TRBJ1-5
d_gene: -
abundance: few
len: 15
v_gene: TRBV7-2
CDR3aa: CASSLARYSNQPQHF
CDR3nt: TGTGCCAGCAGCTTAGCACGGTATAGCAATCAGCCCCAGCATTTT

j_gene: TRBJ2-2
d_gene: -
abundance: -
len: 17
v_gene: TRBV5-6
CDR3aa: CASSLAEGAPNTGELFF
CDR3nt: TGTGCCAGCAGCTTGGCCGAAGGAGCTCCGAACACCGGGGAGCTGTTTTTT

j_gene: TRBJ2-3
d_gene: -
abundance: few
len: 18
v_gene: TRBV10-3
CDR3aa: CAISESKGLSSSTDTQYF
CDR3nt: TGTGCCATCAGTGAGTCGAAAGGACTTTCTTCTAGCACAGATACGCAGTATTTT

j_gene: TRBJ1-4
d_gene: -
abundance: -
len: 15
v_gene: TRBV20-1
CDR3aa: CCARDEAWAEEKLFF
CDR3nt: TGCTGTGCTAGAGATGAGGCGTGGGCAGAAGAAAAACTGTTTTTT

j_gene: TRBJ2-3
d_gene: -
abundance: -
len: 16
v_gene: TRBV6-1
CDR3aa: CASSAPAERNTDTQYF
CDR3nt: TGTGCCAGCAGTGCCCCAGCGGAAAGGAACACAGATACGCAGTATTTT

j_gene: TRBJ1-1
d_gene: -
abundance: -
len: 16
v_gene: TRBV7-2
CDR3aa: CASSQSGAGMNTEAFF
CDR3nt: TGTGCCAGCAGCCAATCCGGGGCAGGGATGAACACTGAAGCTTTCTTT

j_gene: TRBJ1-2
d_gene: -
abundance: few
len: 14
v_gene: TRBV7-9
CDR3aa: CASSYPGDLYGYTF
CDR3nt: TGTGCCAGCAGCTATCCGGGAGACCTCTATGGCTACACCTTC

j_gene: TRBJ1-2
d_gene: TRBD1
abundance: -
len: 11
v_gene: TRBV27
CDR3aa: CVSRDRDGYTF
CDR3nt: TGTGTCAGCAGAGACAGGGATGGCTACACCTTC

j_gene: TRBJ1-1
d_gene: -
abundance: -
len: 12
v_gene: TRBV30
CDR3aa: CAWSEVGTEAFF
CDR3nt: TGTGCCTGGAGTGAAGTAGGCACTGAAGCTTTCTTT

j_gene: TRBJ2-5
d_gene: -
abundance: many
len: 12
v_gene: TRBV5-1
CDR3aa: CASSHTLDTIVF
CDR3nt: TGCGCCAGCAGCCACACACTGGACACGATTGTCTTC

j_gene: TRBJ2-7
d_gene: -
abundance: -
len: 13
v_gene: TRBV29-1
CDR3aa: CSVAFPVIHEQYF
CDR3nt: TGCAGCGTTGCGTTTCCGGTTATCCACGAGCAGTACTTC

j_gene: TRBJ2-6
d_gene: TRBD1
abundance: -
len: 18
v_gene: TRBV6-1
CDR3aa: CASSGTGGISSGANVLTF
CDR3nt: TGTGCCAGCAGCGGGACAGGGGGCATATCCTCTGGGGCCAACGTCCTGACTTTC

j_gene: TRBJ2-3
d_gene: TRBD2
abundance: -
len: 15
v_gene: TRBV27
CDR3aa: CASSLRTSADDTQYF
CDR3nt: TGTGCCAGCAGCCTAAGGACTAGCGCTGATGATACGCAGTATTTT

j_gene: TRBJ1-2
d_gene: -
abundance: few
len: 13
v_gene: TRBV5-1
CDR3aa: CASSLGDSFGYTF
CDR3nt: TGCGCCAGCAGCTTGGGCGACAGCTTCGGCTACACCTTC

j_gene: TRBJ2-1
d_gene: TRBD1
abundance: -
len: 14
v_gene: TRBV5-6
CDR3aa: CASRRGQWGNEQFF
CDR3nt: TGTGCCAGCAGAAGGGGGCAATGGGGCAATGAGCAGTTCTTC

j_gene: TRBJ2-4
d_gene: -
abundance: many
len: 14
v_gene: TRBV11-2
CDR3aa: CASSSGLAKNIQYF
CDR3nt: TGTGCCAGCAGCTCCGGCCTAGCCAAAAACATTCAGTACTTC

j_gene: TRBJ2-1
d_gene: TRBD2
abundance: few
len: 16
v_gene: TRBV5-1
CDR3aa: CASSPRSGGFYNEQFF
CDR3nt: TGCGCCAGCAGCCCTCGGAGCGGGGGGTTCTACAATGAGCAGTTCTTC

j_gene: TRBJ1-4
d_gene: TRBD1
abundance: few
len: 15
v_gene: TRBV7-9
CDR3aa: CASSRQGAVGEKLFF
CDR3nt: TGTGCCAGCAGTCGACAGGGGGCAGTAGGGGAAAAACTGTTTTTT

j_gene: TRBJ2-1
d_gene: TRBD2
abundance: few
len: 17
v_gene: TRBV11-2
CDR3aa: CASSFPRGGSSYNEQFF
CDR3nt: TGTGCCAGCAGCTTCCCCCGGGGCGGGAGCTCCTACAATGAGCAGTTCTTC

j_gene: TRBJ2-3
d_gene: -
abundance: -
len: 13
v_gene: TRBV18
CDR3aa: CASSPGILDTQYF
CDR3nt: TGTGCCAGCTCACCCGGAATTTTGGATACGCAGTATTTT

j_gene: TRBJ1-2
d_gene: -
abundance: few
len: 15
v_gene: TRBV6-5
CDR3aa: CASSSSGAPNYGYTF
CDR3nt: TGTGCCAGCAGTTCCTCGGGGGCCCCTAACTATGGCTACACCTTC

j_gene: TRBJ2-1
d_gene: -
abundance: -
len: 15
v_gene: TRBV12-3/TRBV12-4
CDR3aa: CASSPGAGDYNEQFF
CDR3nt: TGTGCCAGCAGCCCAGGGGCGGGGGACTACAATGAGCAGTTCTTC